These 20 T cell receptor beta chains share one sample of origin, sequenced in a study of kidney transplant recipient with SARS-CoV-2 infection. TCRdb fed the reads into MiXCR, producing one record per CDR3 protein. The sample lists some 220,000 distinct CDR3 sequences; about 30% were seen once. The sequencing used a blood sample, collected at baseline and on day 111 from a kidney transplant recipient. These receptors originate from a young adult male patient who had COVID-19 and was a kidney transplant recipient. T cells may partly derive from the graft donor.

This clonotype has at least ten counts. V usage is TRBV6-4 and J usage is TRBJ2-2; the match to TRBD2 covers 10 bases. The length of the CDR3 is 15 residues. V lost 0 bases and J lost 6; bases outside the gene matches: 1. CDR1 is MRHNA, CDR2 SNTAGT, per germline. CDR3 amino acids: CASSDSAGGPGELFF. Written as DNA, the CDR3 is TGTGCCAGCAGTGACTCAGCGGGAGGGCCCGGGGAGCTGTTTTTT.

This clonotype was found many times. This CDR3 reads CASSPAGTKNTGELFF. The CDR3 coding sequence is TGTGCCAGTAGTCCGGCCGGGACAAAAAACACCGGGGAGCTGTTTTTT. J is TRBJ2-2 and V is TRBV19, with a weak D call TRBD1 (6 bases). V was cut by 5 bases and J by 2 bases, with 15 bases left in between. The CDR3 spans 16 residues. Germline V lookup: CDR1 LNHDA, CDR2 SQIVND (reference sequence). The full variable domain, completed using reference TRBV19 and TRBJ2-2, is DGGITQSPKYLFRKEGQNVTLSCEQNLNHDAMYWYRQDPGQGLRLIYYSQIVNDFQKGDIAEGYSVSREKKESFPLTVTSAQKNPTAFYLCASSPAGTKNTGELFFGEGSRLTVL.

This clonotype was seen at least ten times. The J gene is TRBJ2-1, the V gene TRBV20-1, with TRBD2 matching over 14 bases. V dropped 1 base and J dropped 7; count of bases not matched to a gene: 6. The CDR3 sequence is 16 residues long. Germline CDR1 DFQATT, CDR2 SNEGSKA (reference sequence). The CDR3 here is CSARGAGLAGGNEQFF. As DNA, the CDR3 is TGCAGTGCTAGAGGCGCTGGACTAGCGGGGGGTAATGAGCAGTTCTTC.

There are many counts of this clonotype. V and J are TRBV27 and TRBJ2-2; no definite D call. Germline values: CDR1 MNHEY, CDR2 SMNVEV (reference sequence). The CDR3 spans 15 residues. V was cut by 2 bases and J by 4 bases, with 11 bases left in between. As DNA, the CDR3 is TGTGCCAGCAGTTTAAGTACGGGTTCCACCGGGGAGCTGTTTTTT. Protein sequence: CASSLSTGSTGELFF.

This clonotype was picked up a small number of times. V is TRBV20-1 and J is TRBJ2-3; D not resolved. Germline V lookup: CDR1 DFQATT, CDR2 SNEGSKA (reference sequence). The CDR3 sequence is 13 residues long. The germline V and J ends were trimmed by 0 bases and 0 bases, with 4 bases remaining between them. As DNA, the CDR3 is TGCAGTGCTAGAGATATTAGCACAGATACGCAGTATTTT. Amino acid sequence: CSARDISTDTQYF.

With regard to this clonotype: The conserved phenylalanine or tryptophan is not found at the CDR3 terminus, so this likely reflects a read error. The chain uses TRBV5-8 and TRBJ1-2, with D unclear. Trimming pared 6 bases from V and 4 bases from J, leaving 22 bases between. There are 16 residues in the CDR3. Germline loops: CDR1 SGHTS, CDR2 YDEGEE. CDR3 sequence: CASKSYHPRKTYGYTS. CDR3 nucleotide sequence: TGTGCCAGCAAAAGTTATCATCCACGAAAGACCTATGGCTACACCTCC.

Worth noting for this clonotype: A much larger clone lies one base from this, so it may be a read error. The CDR3 ends on some other residue instead of the conserved phenylalanine or tryptophan, so this is likely a read error. The gene calls are TRBV5-3 and TRBJ1-2; D uncertain. TRBV5-3 carries the ORF label, with uncertain function. There are 16 residues in the CDR3. The ends were cut back, 7 bases at V and 4 bases at J, with 23 bases in the middle. CDR3 amino acids: CARFQVVVRKTYGYTL. CDR3 DNA: TGTGCCAGATTCCAGGTAGTGGTGAGAAAGACCTATGGCTACACCCTC.

This clonotype was found a few times. This sequence joins TRBV20-1 and TRBJ1-2; D call uncertain. V lost 5 bases, J lost 4 bases, and 23 bases lay in between. Looked up from germline, CDR1 is DFQATT and CDR2 is SNEGSKA (reference sequence). The CDR3 totals 16 residues. The CDR3: CSALRALFRKTYGYTF. DNA of the CDR3: TGCAGTGCTCTGCGTGCGCTGTTTCGAAAGACCTATGGCTACACCTTC.

This clonotype was detected a few times. V is TRBV2 and J is TRBJ2-6; a possible D gene is TRBD1 (6 bases). Trimming removed 6 bases from V and 0 bases from J, with 18 bases in between. CDR1 and CDR2 from the germline V gene are SNHLY and FYNNEI. This CDR3 is 18 amino acids long. The CDR3 bases are TGTGCCAGCAGGGGAACCAAGGACAGAAACTCTGGGGCCAACGTCCTGACTTTC. Translated, it gives CASRGTKDRNSGANVLTF.

This clonotype was found once. The chain has TRBV19 and TRBJ1-5; the D is unclear. V was pared by 3 bases and J by 2 bases, with 14 bases between. The germline CDR1 and CDR2 sequences are LNHDA and SQIVND (reference sequence). The CDR3 spans 16 residues. CDR3 amino acids: CASSMDHDNGNQPQHF. For the CDR3, the DNA is TGTGCCAGTAGTATGGATCACGACAATGGCAATCAGCCCCAGCATTTT.

This clonotype came up many times. The chain joins TRBV2 to TRBJ1-4, with 8 bases fitting TRBD1. From germline, CDR1 is SNHLY and CDR2 FYNNEI. After removal of 7 bases from V and 6 bases from J, the junction contained 7 bases not matched to a gene. The CDR3 sequence is 14 residues long. CDR3 bases: TGTGCCAGCATTTCGGGGACAGGAGATGAAAAACTGTTTTTT. As protein: CASISGTGDEKLFF. The entire variable domain, with the rest obtained from reference TRBV2 and TRBJ1-4, is as follows: EPEVTQTPSHQVTQMGQEVILRCVPISNHLYFYWYRQILGQKVEFLVSFYNNEISEKSEIFDDQFSVERPDGSNFTLKIRSTKLEDSAMYFCASISGTGDEKLFFGSGTQLSVL.

This clonotype was detected only a few times. The rearrangement joins TRBV7-9 to TRBJ2-1, with 7 bases that match TRBD2. CDR1 SEHNR and CDR2 FQNEAQ come from the germline V gene (reference sequence). The CDR3 is 12 residues long. V shed 10 bases, J shed 7 bases, and the junction held 7 bases outside the gene matches. For the CDR3, the DNA is TGTGCCACCCTCGCGGGAGTAAATGAGCAGTTCTTC. It specifies CATLAGVNEQFF. The variable domain in full, with the rest retrieved from reference TRBV7-9 and TRBJ2-1, is DTGVSQNPRHKITKRGQNVTFRCDPISEHNRLYWYRQTLGQGPEFLTYFQNEAQLEKSRLLSDRFSAERPKGSFSTLEIQRTEQGDSAMYLCATLAGVNEQFFGPGTRLTVL.

This clonotype was counted at least ten times. V and J are TRBV5-3 and TRBJ1-5; no firm D call. TRBV5-3 is known as an ORF, though its function is uncertain. V lost 1 base and J lost 7, with 9 bases in between. This CDR3 region has 13 residues. CDR3 protein: CARSLWCWQPQHF. In DNA form, the CDR3 reads TGTGCCAGAAGCTTGTGGTGCTGGCAGCCCCAGCATTTT.

This clonotype has at least ten counts. The chain links TRBV6-5 to TRBJ1-4, with 9 bases lining up with TRBD1. Germline V CDR1 and CDR2: MNHEY, SVGAGI. The CDR3 is made up of 16 amino acids. The V gene end was trimmed by 6 bases and the J gene end by 4 bases; junction bases not matched to a gene: 9. The chain's CDR3 is CASSPQGARNNEKLFF. The CDR3 DNA reads TGTGCCAGCAGCCCACAGGGGGCTCGGAATAATGAAAAACTGTTTTTT.

A single count supports this clonotype. The final CDR3 position lacks the conserved phenylalanine or tryptophan, pointing to a likely read error. The chain uses TRBV6-6 and TRBJ1-5; 9 bases are a match to TRBD1. CDR3 length equals 16 residues. CDR1 and CDR2 from the germline V gene are MNHNY and SVGAGI (reference sequence). The CDR3 coding sequence is TGTGTCAGCAGTTACTTGGGACAGGGTGGCAATCAGCCCCAGCATTTA. Protein product: CVSSYLGQGGNQPQHL.

This clonotype was recorded many times. The rearrangement joins TRBV12-3 or TRBV12-4 to TRBJ2-7, with 7 positions matching TRBD1. This CDR3 has 13 residues. J lost 6 bases, V lost 7 bases, and 9 bases had no gene match. The CDR3 loop is CASTPDREGEQYF. CDR3 DNA: TGTGCCAGCACCCCCGACAGGGAAGGCGAGCAGTACTTC.

This clonotype was picked up many times. The chain recombines TRBV7-7 with TRBJ1-2; D is unclear. Trimming stripped 5 bases from V and 4 bases from J, with 23 bases between. Germline loops: CDR1 SSHAT, CDR2 FNYEAQ (reference sequence). The CDR3 loop spans 17 amino acids. The CDR3 bases are TGTGCCAGCAGCCCGACATATAAGTGCCGAAAGACCTATGGCTACACCTTC. It translates to CASSPTYKCRKTYGYTF.

A note on this clonotype: Being one base from a much bigger clone, this may be a read error. The chain carries TRBV7-6 and TRBJ2-2, with TRBD2 matching 10 bases. Germline CDR1 is SGHVS and CDR2 is FNYEAQ. CDR3 length equals 16 residues. The DNA of the CDR3 is TGTGCCAGCAGCTCCCGTAGCGGGGGGCTAACCGGGGAGCTGTCTTTT. It translates to CASSSRSGGLTGELSF.

This clonotype appeared many times. The chain is built from TRBV10-2 and TRBJ2-7, with TRBD2 identical over 9 bases. Trimming at V came to 7 bases and at J to 5 bases, leaving 12 bases not matched to a gene. CDR3 size: 15 residues. CDR1 and CDR2 (germline): WSHSY, SAAADI. CDR3 in amino acids: CASIEGSSGRHEQYF. For the CDR3, the DNA is TGCGCCAGCATAGAAGGGAGTAGCGGGAGACACGAGCAGTACTTC.

Comments on this clonotype: One end of the junction varies from germline; a read error may be responsible. The genes are TRBV4-3 and TRBJ1-2; D unclear. Per germline, CDR1 LGHNA and CDR2 YSLEER. The CDR3 is made up of 17 amino acids. The CDR3 sequence: CASSCGLGRRKTYGYAF. CDR3 in DNA: TGCGCCAGCAGCTGCGGTTTAGGACGTCGAAAGACCTATGGCTACGCCTTC.